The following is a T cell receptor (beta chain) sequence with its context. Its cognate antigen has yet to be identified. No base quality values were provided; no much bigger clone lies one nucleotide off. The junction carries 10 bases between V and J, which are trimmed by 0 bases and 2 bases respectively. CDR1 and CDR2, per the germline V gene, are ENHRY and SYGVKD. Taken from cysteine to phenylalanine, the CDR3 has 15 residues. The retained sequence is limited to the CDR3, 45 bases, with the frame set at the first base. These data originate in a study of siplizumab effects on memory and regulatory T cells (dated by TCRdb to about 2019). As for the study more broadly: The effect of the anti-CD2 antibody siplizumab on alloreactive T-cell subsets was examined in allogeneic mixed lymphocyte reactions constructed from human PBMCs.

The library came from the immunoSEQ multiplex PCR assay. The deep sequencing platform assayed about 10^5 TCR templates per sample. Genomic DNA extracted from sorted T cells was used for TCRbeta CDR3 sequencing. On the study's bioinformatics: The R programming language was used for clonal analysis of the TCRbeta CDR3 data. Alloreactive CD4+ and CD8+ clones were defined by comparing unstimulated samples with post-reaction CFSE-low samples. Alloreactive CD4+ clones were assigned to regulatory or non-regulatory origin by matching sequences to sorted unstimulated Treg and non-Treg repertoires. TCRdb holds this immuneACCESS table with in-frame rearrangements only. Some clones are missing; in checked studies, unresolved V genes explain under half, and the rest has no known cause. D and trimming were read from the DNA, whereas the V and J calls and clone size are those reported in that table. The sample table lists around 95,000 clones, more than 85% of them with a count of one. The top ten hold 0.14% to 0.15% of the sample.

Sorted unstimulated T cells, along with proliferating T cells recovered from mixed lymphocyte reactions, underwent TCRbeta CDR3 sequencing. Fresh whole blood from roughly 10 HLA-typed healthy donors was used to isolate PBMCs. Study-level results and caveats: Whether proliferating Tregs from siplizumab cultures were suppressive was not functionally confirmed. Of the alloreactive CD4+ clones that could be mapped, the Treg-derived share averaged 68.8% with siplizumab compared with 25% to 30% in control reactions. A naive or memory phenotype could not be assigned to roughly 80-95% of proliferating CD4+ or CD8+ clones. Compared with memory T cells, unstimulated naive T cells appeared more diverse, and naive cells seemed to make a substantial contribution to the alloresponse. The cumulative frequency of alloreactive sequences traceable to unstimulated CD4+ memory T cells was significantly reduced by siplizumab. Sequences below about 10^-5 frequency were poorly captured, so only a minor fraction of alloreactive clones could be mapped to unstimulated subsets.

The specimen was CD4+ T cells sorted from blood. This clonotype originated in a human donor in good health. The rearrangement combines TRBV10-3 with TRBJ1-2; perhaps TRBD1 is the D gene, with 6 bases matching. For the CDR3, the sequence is CAISESGQTNYGYTF. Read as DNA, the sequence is TGTGCCATCAGTGAGTCCGGACAGACAAACTATGGCTACACCTTC.